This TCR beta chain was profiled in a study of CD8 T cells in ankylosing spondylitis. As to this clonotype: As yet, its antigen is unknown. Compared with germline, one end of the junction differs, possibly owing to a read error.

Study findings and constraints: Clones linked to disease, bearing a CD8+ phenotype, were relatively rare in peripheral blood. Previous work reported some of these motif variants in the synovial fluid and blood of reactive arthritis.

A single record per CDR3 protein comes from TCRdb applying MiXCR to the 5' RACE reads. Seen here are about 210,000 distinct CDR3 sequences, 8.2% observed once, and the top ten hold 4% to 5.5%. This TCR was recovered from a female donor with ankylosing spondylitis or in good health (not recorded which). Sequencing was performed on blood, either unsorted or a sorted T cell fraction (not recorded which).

CDR3 sequence (DNA): TGTGCCAGCTCACCCGACAGGAATGGCTACATCTTC. Encoded protein: CASSPDRNGYIF. The chain combines TRBV18 with TRBJ1-2; weak D call: TRBD1 (6 bases). Germline CDR1 KGHSH, CDR2 LQKENI. The CDR3 loop spans 12 amino acids. The full variable domain, its missing parts supplied by reference TRBV18 and TRBJ1-2, is NAGVMQNPRHLVRRRGQEARLRCSPMKGHSHVYWYRQLPEEGLKFMVYLQKENIIDESGMPKERFSAEFPKEGPSILRIQQVVRGDSAAYFCASSPDRNGYIFGSGTRLTVV.